The 20 T cell receptor beta chains given below trace back to one sample, sequenced in a study of blood T cell repertoires in COVID-19. TCRdb's table, derived via immunoSEQ multiplex PCR, lists solely in-frame clones and lacks some. The sample consists of some 200,000 clones, about four fifths of them appearing once. Sequenced input: peripheral blood. The source of these receptors is a woman aged 50 to 60 with active or convalescent COVID-19.

This clone was recorded only once. The chain couples TRBV19 to TRBJ1-2; D not resolved. The CDR3 sequence is 14 residues long. Germline V gene data show CDR1 as LNHDA and CDR2 as SQIVND (reference sequence). Trimming left V 7 bases short and J 4 bases short, with 16 bases between. CDR3 coding DNA: TGTGCCAGTACCCCGGGAGGTGGAGGCTATGGCTACACCTTC. It encodes CASTPGGGGYGYTF.

The chain combines TRBV3-1 (or the pseudogene TRBV3-2) with TRBJ2-3; 12 bases match TRBD2. V gave up 4 bases and J gave up 1 base; unmatched junction bases: 3. Per germline, CDR1 LGHDT and CDR2 YNNKEL (reference sequence). This CDR3 has 16 amino acids. CDR3 nucleotides: TGTGCCAGCAGCCCACGACTAGCGGGGGGCACAGATACGCAGTATTTT. Encoded protein: CASSPRLAGGTDTQYF.

V gene TRBV19 combines with J gene TRBJ1-4; 8 nucleotides line up with TRBD1. V lost 3 bases and J lost 6; bases outside the gene matches: 3. The germline gives CDR1 LNHDA, CDR2 SQIVND (reference sequence). The CDR3 is 14 amino acids. The CDR3 DNA reads TGTGCCAGTAGTATTGTCAGGGGGCATGAAAAACTGTTTTTT. Protein sequence: CASSIVRGHEKLFF.

The rearrangement uses TRBV5-4 and TRBJ2-1; TRBD2 aligns across 15 bases. The V gene end was trimmed by 5 bases and the J gene end by 7 bases; junction bases not matched to a gene: 7. The CDR3 covers 16 residues. Germline V gene lookup returns CDR1 SGHNT and CDR2 YYREEE (reference sequence). CDR3 nucleotide sequence: TGTGCCAGCAGTAGAAGGACTAGCGGGAGGGGTAATGAGCAGTTCTTC. Protein sequence: CASSRRTSGRGNEQFF.

This chain joins TRBV6-5 and TRBJ1-3; 7 nucleotides agree with TRBD1. CDR3 length: 13 amino acids. J was trimmed by 7 bases and V by 8 bases; bases with no gene match: 8. Germline V CDR1 and CDR2: MNHEY, SVGAGI. CDR3 in amino acids: CASSGQSLNTIYF. The CDR3 DNA follows: TGTGCCAGCTCGGGACAGAGTCTTAACACCATATATTTT.

The chain joins TRBV11-3 to TRBJ2-3; 7 bases align to TRBD1. The V segment lost 5 bases and the J segment 1 base; nucleotides outside the gene matches: 9. Germline loops: CDR1 SGHNT, CDR2 YENEEA. This CDR3 comprises 16 residues. CDR3 DNA sequence: TGTGCCAGCAGCGCTCGGGACAGTAGCGGCACAGATACGCAGTATTTT. It codes for CASSARDSSGTDTQYF.

The V and J genes are TRBV6-2 or TRBV6-3 and TRBJ2-1; D is perhaps TRBD1 (6 bases). Germline V CDR1 and CDR2: MNHEY, SVGEGT. V was clipped by 6 bases and J by 2 bases, with 20 bases between them. The CDR3 covers 17 residues. CDR3 DNA sequence: TGTGCCAGCAGCTCATATAGGGGGACAACCACCTACAATGAGCAGTTCTTC. Its translation is CASSSYRGTTTYNEQFF.

The chain has TRBV7-9 and TRBJ2-7, with TRBD2 matching over 7 bases. After removal of 5 bases from V and 0 bases from J, the junction contained 4 bases not matched to a gene. This CDR3 region has 14 residues. The germline V gene encodes CDR1 SEHNR and CDR2 FQNEAQ (reference sequence). The DNA for the CDR3 is TGTGCCAGCAGCCAAGGCGGGGGCTCCTACGAGCAGTACTTC. It specifies CASSQGGGSYEQYF.

V gene TRBV7-9 combines with J gene TRBJ1-2; possibly TRBD1 for D (6 bases). Germline V gives CDR1 SEHNR, CDR2 FQNEAQ (reference sequence). The CDR3 consists of 12 residues. The ends were cut back, 1 base at V and 8 bases at J, with 8 bases in the middle. The CDR3, as DNA: TGTGCCAGCAGCTTAGGGGGGCAGGGCTACACCTTC. Protein sequence: CASSLGGQGYTF.

V is TRBV6-5 and J is TRBJ1-4; tentative D call: TRBD1 (5 bases). The CDR3 runs to 14 residues. Germline V gene sequence: CDR1 MNHEY, CDR2 SVGAGI. The V end lost 2 bases, the J end lost 7 bases, and 11 bases lay between the germline ends. For the CDR3, the DNA is TGTGCCAGCAGTTACGCTGGGGCTTTTGAAAAACTGTTTTTT. Its translation: CASSYAGAFEKLFF.

This clone showed up just once. V and J are TRBV7-9 and TRBJ1-5, with D unresolved. V shed 4 bases and J shed 7 bases, with 11 bases lying between them. The CDR3 has 13 residues. CDR1 and CDR2 (germline): SEHNR, FQNEAQ (reference sequence). CDR3 protein: CASSSQTGQPQHF. The CDR3 bases are TGTGCCAGCAGCTCCCAGACCGGGCAGCCCCAGCATTTT.

CDR3 DNA sequence: TGTGCCAGCAGTGCGCAGGCGCCTGAACTGTTTTTT. This encodes CASSAQAPELFF. The gene calls are TRBV2 and TRBJ1-4; D gene unclear. V shed 4 bases and J shed 12 bases, with 12 bases lying between them. Germline-derived CDR1 and CDR2 are SNHLY and FYNNEI. CDR3 size: 12 residues. The whole variable domain, remainder taken from reference TRBV2 and TRBJ1-4, is EPEVTQTPSHQVTQMGQEVILRCVPISNHLYFYWYRQILGQKVEFLVSFYNNEISEKSEIFDDQFSVERPDGSNFTLKIRSTKLEDSAMYFCASSAQAPELFFGSGTQLSVL.

This CDR3 reads CASSFSRWPNEKLFF. The CDR3 DNA is TGTGCCAGCAGTTTCTCGAGGTGGCCGAATGAAAAACTGTTTTTT. The rearrangement uses TRBV28 and TRBJ1-4; D gene uncertain. The V end was cut by 3 bases, the J end by 5 bases, with 13 bases between. The CDR3 totals 15 residues. Per germline, CDR1 MDHEN and CDR2 SYDVKM.

The V and J genes are TRBV6-5 and TRBJ1-1, with TRBD1 identical over 8 bases. The CDR3 is 12 amino acids. V dropped 6 bases and J dropped 10; count of bases not matched to a gene: 7. The germline CDR1 and CDR2 sequences are MNHEY and SVGAGI. In DNA form, the CDR3 reads TGTGCCAGCAGCCGACAGGGGAAGGCAGCTTTCTTT. Amino acids: CASSRQGKAAFF.

The chain joins TRBV5-1 to TRBJ2-5, with a weak D call TRBD1 (6 bases). Trimming took 6 bases from V and 5 from J, leaving 17 bases between them. Per germline, CDR1 SGHRS and CDR2 YFSETQ. The CDR3 sequence is 14 residues long. DNA of the CDR3: TGCGCCAGCAACTTAGGGGAGAGGGGGGAGACCCAGTACTTC. This encodes CASNLGERGETQYF.

V usage is TRBV6-5 and J usage is TRBJ1-4; 8 bases are a match to TRBD1. Germline V gives CDR1 MNHEY, CDR2 SVGAGI. This CDR3 region has 14 residues. Germline trimming cut 6 bases from V and 5 bases from J; bases unmatched to any gene: 5. CDR3 in amino acids: CASRAGTGNEKLFF. CDR3 bases: TGTGCCAGCAGGGCCGGGACAGGAAATGAAAAACTGTTTTTT.

CDR3 sequence: CASSQDPRVSNEQFF. The CDR3 DNA reads TGTGCCAGCAGCCAAGACCCCAGGGTTTCCAATGAGCAGTTCTTC. The chain recombines TRBV3-1 (or the pseudogene TRBV3-2) with TRBJ2-1; possibly TRBD1 for D (5 bases). In germline, CDR1 is LGHDT, CDR2 YNNKEL (reference sequence). CDR3 length equals 15 residues. V lost 0 bases, J lost 6 bases, and 12 bases lay in between.

The CDR3 sequence: CASSLGSTGRETQYF. CDR3 DNA sequence: TGCGCCAGCAGCTTGGGTTCGACAGGGCGGGAGACCCAGTACTTC. V usage is TRBV5-1 and J usage is TRBJ2-5; 7 nucleotides match TRBD1. Germline V gives CDR1 SGHRS, CDR2 YFSETQ. V was clipped by 0 bases and J by 5 bases; unmatched bases: 7. This CDR3 has 15 amino acids.

This sequence joins TRBV12-3 or TRBV12-4 and TRBJ2-7; D gene ambiguous. Trimming removed 5 bases from V and 8 bases from J, with 16 bases in between. The CDR3 loop spans 13 amino acids. In DNA, the CDR3 is TGTGCCAGCAGTCGGAGAGTCCCACCCCAGCAGTACTTC. Residues: CASSRRVPPQQYF.

The V gene is TRBV28, the J gene TRBJ1-1, with D uncertain. Germline lookup yields CDR1 MDHEN and CDR2 SYDVKM. Trimming cost V 3 bases and J 7 bases, with 6 bases left between them. This CDR3 comprises 11 residues. DNA for the CDR3: TGTGCCAGCAGTTTGAGCTATGAAGCTTTCTTT. This codes for CASSLSYEAFF.